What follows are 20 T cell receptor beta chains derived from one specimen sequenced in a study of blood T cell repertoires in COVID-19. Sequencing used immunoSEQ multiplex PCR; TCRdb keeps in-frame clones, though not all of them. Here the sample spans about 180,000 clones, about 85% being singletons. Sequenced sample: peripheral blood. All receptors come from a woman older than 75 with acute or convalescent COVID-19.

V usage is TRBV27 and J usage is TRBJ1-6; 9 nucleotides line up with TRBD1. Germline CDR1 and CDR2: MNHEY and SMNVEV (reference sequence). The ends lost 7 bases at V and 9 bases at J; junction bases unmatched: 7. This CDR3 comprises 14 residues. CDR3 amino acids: CASTRTGVGSPLHF. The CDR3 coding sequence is TGTGCCAGCACCAGGACAGGGGTGGGTTCACCCCTCCACTTT.

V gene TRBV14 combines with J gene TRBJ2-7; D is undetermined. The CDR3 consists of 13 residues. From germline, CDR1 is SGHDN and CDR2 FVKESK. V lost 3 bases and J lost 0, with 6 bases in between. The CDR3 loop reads CASSHRISYEQYF. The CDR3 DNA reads TGTGCCAGCAGCCACAGGATCTCCTACGAGCAGTACTTC. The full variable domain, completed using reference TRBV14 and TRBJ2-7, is EAGVTQFPSHSVIEKGQTVTLRCDPISGHDNLYWYRRVMGKEIKFLLHFVKESKQDESGMPNNRFLAERTGGTYSTLKVQPAELEDSGVYFCASSHRISYEQYFGPGTRLTVT.

CDR3 sequence reads: CASHPDGYTEAFF. CDR3 DNA: TGCGCCAGCCACCCTGACGGGTACACTGAAGCTTTCTTT. The V and J genes are TRBV5-1 and TRBJ1-1; D call uncertain. Germline CDR1 is SGHRS and CDR2 is YFSETQ. V gave up 7 bases and J gave up 3 bases, with 13 bases separating them. This CDR3 region has 13 residues. The full variable domain, its missing parts supplied by reference TRBV5-1 and TRBJ1-1, is KAGVTQTPRYLIKTRGQQVTLSCSPISGHRSVSWYQQTPGQGLQFLFEYFSETQRNKGNFPGRFSGRQFSNSRSEMNVSTLELGDSALYLCASHPDGYTEAFFGQGTRLTVV.

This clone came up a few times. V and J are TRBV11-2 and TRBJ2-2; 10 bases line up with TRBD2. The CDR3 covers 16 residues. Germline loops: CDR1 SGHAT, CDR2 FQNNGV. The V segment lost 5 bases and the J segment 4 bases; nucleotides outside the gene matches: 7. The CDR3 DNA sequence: TGTGCCAGCAGCCTTAGCGGGGGGCGCCGCACCGGGGAGCTGTTTTTT. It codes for CASSLSGGRRTGELFF.

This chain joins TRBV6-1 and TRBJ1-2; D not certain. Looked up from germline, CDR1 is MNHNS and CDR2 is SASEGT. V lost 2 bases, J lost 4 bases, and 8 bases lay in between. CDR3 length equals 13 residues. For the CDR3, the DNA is TGTGCCAGCAGTGAATCCCACAGCTATGGCTACACCTTC. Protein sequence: CASSESHSYGYTF.

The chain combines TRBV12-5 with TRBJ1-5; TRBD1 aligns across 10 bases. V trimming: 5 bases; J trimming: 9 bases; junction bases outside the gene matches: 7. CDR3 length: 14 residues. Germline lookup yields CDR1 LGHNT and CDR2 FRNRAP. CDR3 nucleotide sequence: TGTGCTAGTGGTGGACCGGGACAGGGGTCGCCCCAGCATTTT. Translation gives CASGGPGQGSPQHF.

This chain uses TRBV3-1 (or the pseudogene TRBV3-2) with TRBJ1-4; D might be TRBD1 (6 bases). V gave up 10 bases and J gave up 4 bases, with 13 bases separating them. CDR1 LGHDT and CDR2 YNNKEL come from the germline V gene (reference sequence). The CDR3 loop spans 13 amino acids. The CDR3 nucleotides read TGTGCCACCTACGACAGGCTTAATGAAAAACTGTTTTTT. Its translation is CATYDRLNEKLFF.

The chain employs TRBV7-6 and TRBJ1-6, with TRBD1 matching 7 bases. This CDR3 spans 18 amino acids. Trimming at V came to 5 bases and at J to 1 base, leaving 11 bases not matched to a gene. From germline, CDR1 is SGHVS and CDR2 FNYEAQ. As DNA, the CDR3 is TGTGCCAGCAGCAATACAGGGGTGCGGCCATCCTATAATTCACCCCTCCACTTT. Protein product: CASSNTGVRPSYNSPLHF.

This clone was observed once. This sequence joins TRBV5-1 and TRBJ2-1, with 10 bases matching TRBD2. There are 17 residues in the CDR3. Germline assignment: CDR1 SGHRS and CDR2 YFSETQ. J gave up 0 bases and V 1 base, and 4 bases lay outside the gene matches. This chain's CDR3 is CASSLRPSGSSYNEQFF. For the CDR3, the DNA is TGCGCCAGCAGCTTGAGGCCTAGCGGGAGCTCCTACAATGAGCAGTTCTTC.

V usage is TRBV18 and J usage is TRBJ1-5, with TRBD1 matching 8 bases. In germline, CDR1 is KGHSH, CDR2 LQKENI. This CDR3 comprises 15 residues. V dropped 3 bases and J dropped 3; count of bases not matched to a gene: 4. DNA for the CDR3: TGTGCCAGCTCACCGGACAGGGACTTCAATCAGCCCCAGCATTTT. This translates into CASSPDRDFNQPQHF.

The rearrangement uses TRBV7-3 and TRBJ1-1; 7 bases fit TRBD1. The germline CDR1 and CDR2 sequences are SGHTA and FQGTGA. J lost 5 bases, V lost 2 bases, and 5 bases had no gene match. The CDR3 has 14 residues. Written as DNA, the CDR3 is TGTGCCAGCAGCTTATCATCCAGGGGGACTGAAGCTTTCTTT. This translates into CASSLSSRGTEAFF.

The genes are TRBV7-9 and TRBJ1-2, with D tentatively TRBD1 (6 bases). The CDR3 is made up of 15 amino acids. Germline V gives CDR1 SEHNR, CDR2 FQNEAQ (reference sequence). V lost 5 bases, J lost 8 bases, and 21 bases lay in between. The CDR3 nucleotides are TGTGCCAGCAGCCCGGTCGGGGGGCGGAACGAGGGCTACACCTTC. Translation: CASSPVGGRNEGYTF.

Written as DNA, the CDR3 is TGTGCCAGCAGTTTTCAGGGTGGGGAGCAGTACTTC. Translation gives CASSFQGGEQYF. The rearrangement links TRBV12-3 or TRBV12-4 to TRBJ2-7, with a weak D call TRBD1 (5 bases). CDR3 size: 12 residues. V shed 3 bases and J shed 7 bases, with 10 bases lying between them.

CDR3 sequence: CAIKAGEWYEQYF. The CDR3 bases are TGTGCCATCAAGGCAGGGGAATGGTACGAGCAGTACTTC. This chain uses TRBV10-3 with TRBJ2-7; TRBD1 is a possible D gene (6 bases). The CDR3 sequence is 13 residues long. The germline gives CDR1 ENHRY, CDR2 SYGVKD. V lost 7 bases and J 4 bases, leaving 14 bases between the germline ends.

Here the CDR3 reads CASSQDLSPPRNEQFF. As DNA, the CDR3 is TGTGCCAGCAGCCAAGATCTGTCCCCGCCTCGGAATGAGCAGTTCTTC. The gene calls are TRBV3-1 (or the pseudogene TRBV3-2) and TRBJ2-1; D uncertain. V gave up 0 bases and J gave up 7 bases, with 16 bases separating them. The CDR3 runs 16 residues. Germline V CDR1 and CDR2: LGHDT, YNNKEL (reference sequence).

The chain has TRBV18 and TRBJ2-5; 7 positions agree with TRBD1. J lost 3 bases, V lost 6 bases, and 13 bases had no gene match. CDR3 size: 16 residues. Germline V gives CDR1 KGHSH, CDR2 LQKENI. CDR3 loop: CASSRLSRQGEETQYF. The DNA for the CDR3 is TGTGCCAGCTCTCGCCTGTCGAGACAGGGAGAAGAGACCCAGTACTTC.

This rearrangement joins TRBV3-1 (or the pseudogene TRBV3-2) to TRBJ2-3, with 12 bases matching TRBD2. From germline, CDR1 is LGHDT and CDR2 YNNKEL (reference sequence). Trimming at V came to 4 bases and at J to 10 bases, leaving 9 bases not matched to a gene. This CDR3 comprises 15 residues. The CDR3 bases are TGTGCCAGCAGCCCCCTAGCGGGAGGGCCAGGATCGCAGTATTTT. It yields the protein CASSPLAGGPGSQYF.

The CDR3 protein is CASSQEGGGAGLPQHF. The CDR3 DNA reads TGCGCCAGCAGCCAAGAAGGTGGGGGGGCAGGGCTGCCCCAGCATTTT. The chain is built from TRBV4-1 and TRBJ1-5; tentatively, D is TRBD1 (6 bases). V gave up 0 bases and J gave up 9 bases, with 18 bases separating them. The CDR3 extends over 16 amino acids. Per germline, CDR1 MGHRA and CDR2 YSYEKL.

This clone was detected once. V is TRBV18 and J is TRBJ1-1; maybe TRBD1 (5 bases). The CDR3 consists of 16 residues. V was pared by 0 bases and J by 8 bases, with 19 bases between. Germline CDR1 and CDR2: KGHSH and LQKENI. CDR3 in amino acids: CASSPPMGRTSLEAFF. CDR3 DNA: TGTGCCAGCTCACCACCGATGGGCAGGACATCCTTGGAAGCTTTCTTT.

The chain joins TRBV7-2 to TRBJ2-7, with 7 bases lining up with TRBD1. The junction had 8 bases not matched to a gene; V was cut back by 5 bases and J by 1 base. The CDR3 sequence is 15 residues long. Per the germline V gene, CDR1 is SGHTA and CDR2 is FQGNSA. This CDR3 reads CASSPSGTVSYEQYF. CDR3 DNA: TGTGCCAGCAGCCCATCGGGGACAGTTTCCTACGAGCAGTACTTC.